This T cell receptor (beta chain) was captured by sequencing in a study of T cells expressing NK-cell markers. The study's findings and limits: Leadership of the CD3+CD56-NKG2C+ fraction also belonged to these clonotypes in several donors. Each of several donors carried dominant NKG2C+ clonotypes accounting for about 1.0-8% of CD8+ T cells.

From germline, CDR1 is SGHAT and CDR2 FQNNGV. The CDR3 extends over 17 amino acids. For each CDR3 protein, TCRdb gives one entry from its re-call of the 5' RACE reads, without DNA. The sample shows approximately 550,000 distinct CDR3 sequences, and 3.5% to 4.5% sits with its ten largest clones. As to this clonotype: Its matching antigen is unknown.

This chain connects TRBV11-2 to TRBJ1-3; without DNA, the TCRdb call of TRBD1 cannot be checked. The sequence was obtained from a man in his late teens or twenties in good health. The sample comprised blood T cells: a sorted CD56 or NKG2C T cell subset, CD4+ or CD8+ T cells, or bulk PBMC T cells (not recorded which). This chain's CDR3 is CASRRTGHETGGNTIYF.